This T cell receptor beta chain was obtained from a study of Ad26.COV2.S vaccination and SARS-CoV-2 variants. At the level of the study: Recipients of Ad26.COV2.S got it intramuscularly, once or twice 56 days apart. Study-wide findings and caveats: Placebo recipients trailed vaccine recipients in spike-specific TCR breadth. Substantial breadth in spike-specific CD8+ and CD4+ T cell responses was reportedly seen after vaccination.

Comments on this clone: The antigen is unknown.

Indicated treatment: some 19 received Ad26.COV2.S at low or high dose, single or two shots; roughly five received placebo; per-sample allocation not given. At day 63 after the first vaccine or placebo injection, samples were drawn. In Boston, an adult donor aged 18-55 years took part. The assay was immunoSEQ multiplex PCR, and TCRdb's table has in-frame clones only and misses some. The table records about 350,000 clones, around 84% of them present only once. Germline V gene sequence: CDR1 MNHEY, CDR2 SMNVEV (reference sequence). V lost 1 base and J lost 4; bases outside the gene matches: 5. The CDR3 is 16 amino acids.

The chain has TRBV27 and TRBJ2-7, with TRBD2 matching 12 bases. Source: peripheral blood, taken in a trial of Ad26.COV2.S vaccine versus placebo. This clonotype originated in a person aged 18-65 years who received the Ad26.COV2.S COVID-19 vaccine or a placebo. This CDR3 reads CASSLLLAGGPYEQYF. DNA for the CDR3: TGTGCCAGCAGTTTATTGCTAGCGGGAGGGCCTTACGAGCAGTACTTC.